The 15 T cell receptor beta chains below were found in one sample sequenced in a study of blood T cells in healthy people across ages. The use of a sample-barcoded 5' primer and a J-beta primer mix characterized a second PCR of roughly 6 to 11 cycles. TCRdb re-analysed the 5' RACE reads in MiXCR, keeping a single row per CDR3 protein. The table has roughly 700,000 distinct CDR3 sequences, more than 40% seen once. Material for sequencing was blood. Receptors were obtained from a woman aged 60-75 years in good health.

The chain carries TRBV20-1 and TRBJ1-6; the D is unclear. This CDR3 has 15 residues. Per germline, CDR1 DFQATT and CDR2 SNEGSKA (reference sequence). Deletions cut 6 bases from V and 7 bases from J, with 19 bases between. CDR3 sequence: CSANSPSRLNSPLHF. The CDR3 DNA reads TGCAGTGCGAACTCCCCTAGTCGATTAAATTCACCCCTCCACTTT.

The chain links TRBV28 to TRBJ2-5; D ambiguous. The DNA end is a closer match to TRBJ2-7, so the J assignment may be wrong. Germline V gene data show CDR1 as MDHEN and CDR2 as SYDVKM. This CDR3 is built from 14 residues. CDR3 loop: CASLGSEYEYEQYF. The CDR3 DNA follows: TGTGCCAGCCTCGGGTCTGAATATGAGTACGAGCAGTACTTC.

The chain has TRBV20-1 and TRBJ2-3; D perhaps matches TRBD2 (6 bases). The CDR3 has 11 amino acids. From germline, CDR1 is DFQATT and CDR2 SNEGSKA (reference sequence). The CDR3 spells CRGGAGDTQYF. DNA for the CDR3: TGCAGGGGAGGCGCGGGAGATACGCAGTATTTT.

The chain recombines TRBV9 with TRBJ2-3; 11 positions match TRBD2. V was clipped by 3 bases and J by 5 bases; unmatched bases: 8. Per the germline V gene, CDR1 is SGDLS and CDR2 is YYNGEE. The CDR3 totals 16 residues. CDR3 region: CASSGPSGGTRDTQYF. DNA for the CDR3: TGTGCCAGCAGCGGACCTAGCGGGGGGACCCGAGATACGCAGTATTTT.

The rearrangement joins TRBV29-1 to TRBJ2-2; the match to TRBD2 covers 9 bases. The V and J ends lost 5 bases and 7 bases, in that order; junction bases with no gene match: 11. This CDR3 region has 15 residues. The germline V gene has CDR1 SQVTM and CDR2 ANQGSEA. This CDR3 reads CSVLAGNTGGGELFF. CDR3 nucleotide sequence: TGCAGCGTTCTAGCGGGGAACACCGGGGGCGGGGAGCTGTTTTTT.

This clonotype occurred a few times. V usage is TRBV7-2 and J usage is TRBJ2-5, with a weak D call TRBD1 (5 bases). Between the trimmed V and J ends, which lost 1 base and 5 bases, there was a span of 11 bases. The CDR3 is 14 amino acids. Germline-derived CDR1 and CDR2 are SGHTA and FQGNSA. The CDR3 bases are TGTGCCAGCAGCTTAGGGCAGGGTAGCGAGACCCAGTACTTC. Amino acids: CASSLGQGSETQYF.

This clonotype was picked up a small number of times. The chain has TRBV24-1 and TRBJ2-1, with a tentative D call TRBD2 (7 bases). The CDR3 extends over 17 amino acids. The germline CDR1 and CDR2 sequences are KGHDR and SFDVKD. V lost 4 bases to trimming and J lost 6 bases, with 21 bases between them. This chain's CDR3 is CATSDGGGPHITNEQFF. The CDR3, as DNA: TGTGCCACCAGTGACGGCGGGGGCCCTCATATCACCAATGAGCAGTTCTTC.

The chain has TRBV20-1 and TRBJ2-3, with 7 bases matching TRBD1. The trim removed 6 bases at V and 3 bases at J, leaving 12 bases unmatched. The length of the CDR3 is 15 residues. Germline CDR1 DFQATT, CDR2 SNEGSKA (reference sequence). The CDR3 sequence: CSATRQGWGTDTQYF. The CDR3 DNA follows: TGCAGTGCAACCAGACAGGGATGGGGGACAGATACGCAGTATTTT.

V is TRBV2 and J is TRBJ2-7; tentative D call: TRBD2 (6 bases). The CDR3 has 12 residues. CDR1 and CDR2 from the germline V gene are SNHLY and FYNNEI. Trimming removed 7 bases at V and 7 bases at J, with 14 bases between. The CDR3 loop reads CASTVLALEQYF. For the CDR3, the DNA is TGTGCCAGCACCGTACTAGCACTTGAGCAGTACTTC.

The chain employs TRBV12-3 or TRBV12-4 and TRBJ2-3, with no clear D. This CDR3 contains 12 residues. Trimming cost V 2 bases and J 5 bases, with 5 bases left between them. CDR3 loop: CASSLREDTQYF. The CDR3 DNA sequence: TGTGCCAGCAGTTTAAGAGAAGATACGCAGTATTTT.

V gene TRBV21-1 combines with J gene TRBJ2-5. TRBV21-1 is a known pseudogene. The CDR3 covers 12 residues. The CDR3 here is CASSKAAETQYF. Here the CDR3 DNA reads TGTGCCAGCAGCAAAGCGGCAGAGACCCAGTACTTC.

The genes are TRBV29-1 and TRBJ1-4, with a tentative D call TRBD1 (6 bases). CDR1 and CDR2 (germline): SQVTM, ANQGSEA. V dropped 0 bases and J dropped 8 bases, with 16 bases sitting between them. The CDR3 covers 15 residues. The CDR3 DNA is TGCAGCGTTGAAGATCCCGGGACACGAGAAGAAAAACTGTTTTTT. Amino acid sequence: CSVEDPGTREEKLFF.

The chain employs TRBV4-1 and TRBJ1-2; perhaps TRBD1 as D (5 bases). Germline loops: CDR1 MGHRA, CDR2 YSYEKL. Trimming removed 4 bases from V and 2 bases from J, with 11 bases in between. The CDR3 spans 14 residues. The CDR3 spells CASSLFRQNYGYTF. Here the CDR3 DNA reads TGCGCCAGCAGCCTGTTCAGACAGAACTATGGCTACACCTTC.

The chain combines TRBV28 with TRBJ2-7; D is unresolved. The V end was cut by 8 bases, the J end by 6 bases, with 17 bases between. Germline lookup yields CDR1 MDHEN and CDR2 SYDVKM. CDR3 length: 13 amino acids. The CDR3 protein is CASGNHAIGEQYF. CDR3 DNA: TGTGCCAGCGGGAATCACGCCATTGGCGAGCAGTACTTC.

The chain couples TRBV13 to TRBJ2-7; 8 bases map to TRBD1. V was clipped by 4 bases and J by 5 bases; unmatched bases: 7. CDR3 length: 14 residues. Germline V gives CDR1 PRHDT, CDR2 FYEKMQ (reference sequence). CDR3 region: CASSSRTGKDEQYF. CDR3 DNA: TGTGCCAGCAGCTCCCGGACAGGGAAGGACGAGCAGTACTTC. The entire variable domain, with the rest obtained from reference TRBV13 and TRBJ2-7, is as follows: AAGVIQSPRHLIKEKRETATLKCYPIPRHDTVYWYQQGPGQDPQFLISFYEKMQSDKGSIPDRFSAQQFSDYHSELNMSSLELGDSALYFCASSSRTGKDEQYFGPGTRLTVT.